This T cell receptor (beta chain) stems from a study of shared clonotypes between healthy human individuals. Overall study findings and caveats: The study found lower generation probabilities in non-shared clonotypes than in those shared by all four donors. Sampling included only blood; tissue repertoires likely differ.

Note on this clone: Its antigen is not known.

Every one of the donors was a Caucasian adult that lived in Nashville, Tennessee. The CDR3 runs 15 residues. The germline V gene encodes CDR1 SGHTA and CDR2 FQGNSA. The V gene lost 2 bases and the J gene lost 4 bases, with 14 bases spanning the gap. In the sorted-subset replicate PCRs, approximately 200 ng DNA, 30,000 or so T cell genomes, was used. Generated by immunoSEQ multiplex PCR, the TCRdb table keeps only in-frame clones and is missing some. Of a few million clones listed, approximately 94% were seen once; the top ten hold around 0.13%. Sequences were obtained from naive CD4+ T cells sorted from blood. Subset noted: CD45RA+ positively selected. V gene TRBV7-2 combines with J gene TRBJ1-2; no clear D gene. This clonotype originated in a man younger than 30 in good health. CDR3 bases: TGTGCCAGCAGCTTACTGGCGGATACTTCCTATGGCTACACCTTC. This codes for CASSLLADTSYGYTF.